A selection of T cell receptor beta chains follows, all from one sample in a study of cytomegalovirus exposure and HLA in healthy donors. Measured with immunoSEQ multiplex PCR; TCRdb has only the in-frame clones, and not every one. The data hold around 110,000 clones, with around 84% observed a single time. Sequenced: PBMCs. The receptor source for this set is a man aged 25 to 45 in good health and CMV-seropositive. CDR3s include the opening cysteine and the closing phenylalanine or tryptophan. A D gene is named only where the DNA matches it firmly. The size entry is marked missing in some rows and otherwise reads once, few, many or a size class.

v_call	cdr3_length	d_call	j_call	clone_size	cdr3_aa	cdr3_nt
TRBV6-6	15	TRBD1	TRBJ1-6	.	CASSPNRGEGSPLHF	TGTGCCAGCAGTCCTAACAGGGGAGAGGGCTCACCCCTCCACTTT
TRBV10-3	17	TRBD2	TRBJ2-1	.	CAINGRETLLSYNEQFF	TGTGCCATCAATGGGCGGGAGACCTTACTCTCCTACAATGAGCAGTTCTTC
TRBV7-9	13	TRBD1	TRBJ1-2	.	CSSSFGTDYGYTF	TGTTCCAGCAGCTTCGGGACAGACTATGGCTACACCTTC
TRBV5-4	13	TRBD1	TRBJ2-1	.	CASSRQGGNEQFF	TGTGCCAGCAGTCGACAGGGGGGAAATGAGCAGTTCTTC
TRBV2	14	TRBD1	TRBJ2-7	.	CASRRDRPSYEQYF	TGTGCCAGCAGACGGGACAGGCCTTCCTACGAGCAGTACTTC
TRBV6-5	12	TRBD1	TRBJ1-1	.	CASSSGTDEAFF	TGTGCCAGCAGTTCGGGGACAGATGAAGCTTTCTTT
TRBV19	16	.	TRBJ2-1	.	CASSQFANSGYNEQFF	TGTGCCAGTAGTCAATTCGCAAATAGCGGATACAATGAGCAGTTCTTC
TRBV5-6	13	.	TRBJ1-2	once	CASSEGQTYGYTF	TGTGCCAGCAGCGAAGGACAGACCTATGGCTACACCTTC
TRBV6-1	15	TRBD1	TRBJ2-5	.	CASSPGTGLQETQYF	TGTGCCAGCAGCCCCGGGACAGGGCTCCAAGAGACCCAGTACTTC
TRBV7-8	14	.	TRBJ1-4	.	CASSTTGRAEKLFF	TGTGCCAGCAGCACAACAGGGAGGGCTGAAAAACTGTTTTTT
TRBV19	14	TRBD1	TRBJ1-2	few	CASSTGGQEYGYTF	TGTGCCAGTAGCACAGGGGGCCAGGAGTATGGCTACACCTTC
TRBV28	14	.	TRBJ1-4	.	CASGSGGWDEKLFF	TGTGCCAGCGGATCCGGGGGGTGGGATGAAAAACTGTTTTTT
TRBV15	16	.	TRBJ1-4	.	CATSLTGFGEDEKLFF	TGTGCCACCTCTCTTACAGGCTTCGGGGAGGATGAAAAACTGTTTTTT
TRBV13	18	.	TRBJ1-1	.	CASSLYGVSQREGTEAFF	TGTGCCAGCAGCTTGTATGGGGTCTCTCAAAGGGAGGGCACTGAAGCTTTCTTT
TRBV20-1	10	.	TRBJ2-1	.	CSAVRNEQFF	TGCAGTGCCGTGAGGAATGAGCAGTTCTTC
TRBV5-1	15	TRBD1	TRBJ1-1	.	CASSTTTGVNTEAFF	TGCGCCAGCAGCACAACGACAGGGGTGAACACTGAAGCTTTCTTT
TRBV30	18	TRBD2	TRBJ2-1	.	CAWSVLPWLAGGNNEQFF	TGTGCCTGGAGTGTTCTCCCTTGGCTAGCGGGAGGTAACAATGAGCAGTTCTTC
TRBV6-1	15	TRBD1	TRBJ1-2	few	CASLRGGQENYGYTF	TGTGCCAGCCTTAGGGGGGGACAGGAGAACTATGGCTACACCTTC
TRBV7-3	18	TRBD1	TRBJ2-2	few	CASSLKARQGSGTGELFF	TGTGCCAGCAGCTTAAAGGCGCGACAGGGGTCGGGCACCGGGGAGCTGTTTTTT
TRBV30	17	TRBD1	TRBJ1-5	.	CAWSAQGAIHSNQPQHF	TGTGCCTGGAGTGCCCAGGGGGCAATACATAGCAATCAGCCCCAGCATTTT
TRBV6-1	15	TRBD1	TRBJ1-5	.	CASSARDRGYQPQHF	TGTGCCAGCAGTGCCCGGGACAGGGGATATCAGCCCCAGCATTTT
TRBV28	13	.	TRBJ1-4	.	CASSPQEEEKLFF	TGTGCCAGCAGCCCCCAGGAGGAAGAAAAACTGTTTTTT
TRBV5-6	14	.	TRBJ1-2	.	CASSLHGADYGYTF	TGTGCCAGCAGCTTACATGGGGCAGACTATGGCTACACCTTC
TRBV5-1	12	.	TRBJ2-4	.	CASSFDRNIQYF	TGCGCCAGCAGCTTCGACAGAAACATTCAGTACTTC